This T cell receptor beta chain was captured in a study of blood T cell repertoires in COVID-19. Study-wide background: Acute and convalescent COVID-19 samples came from the United States, Italy and Spain.

This table comes from immunoSEQ multiplex PCR, and its TCRdb copy is limited to in-frame clones, with some not included. Seen here are roughly 70,000 clones, 70% to 75% observed once, and the top ten hold 35%. The germline V and J ends were trimmed by 0 bases and 1 base, with 7 bases remaining between them. This CDR3 is 15 amino acids long. CDR1 is ENHRY and CDR2 is SYGVKD in the germline V gene. The sequenced sample was peripheral blood. The chain employs TRBV10-3 and TRBJ1-5; no clear D gene. The TCR was taken from a woman in her sixties or seventies with acute or convalescent COVID-19. CDR3 region: CAISESVQSNQPQHF. DNA for the CDR3: TGTGCCATCAGTGAGTCTGTACAGAGCAATCAGCCCCAGCATTTT.